This is a list of T cell receptor beta chains from one sample in a study of T cell repertoires in cytomegalovirus infection. TCRdb fed the reads into MiXCR, producing one record per CDR3 protein. The data contain 310,000 or so distinct CDR3 sequences, around 9.1% of them seen just once; the ten biggest clones take up about 2.3%. Sequencing used PBMCs. The receptor source for this set is a human donor in good health (CMV status not recorded). Some clones in this sample may be carry-over from other donors' samples. CDR3s include the opening cysteine and the closing phenylalanine or tryptophan. D genes are given only for firm matches. Only some rows state a clone size, as once, few, many or a class for expanded clones.

D gene: TRBD1; clone size: many; V gene: TRBV19; J gene: TRBJ2-1; CDR3 DNA: TGTGCCAGTAGTATCGACAGGGGTGTCCATGAGCAGTTCTTC; CDR3 protein: CASSIDRGVHEQFF
D gene: TRBD1; clone size: many; V gene: TRBV2; J gene: TRBJ1-4; CDR3 DNA: TGTGCCAGCAGTGAAGGTCGGACAGGGGGCGCGGGGAAACTGTTTTTT; CDR3 protein: CASSEGRTGGAGKLFF
D gene: -; clone size: many; V gene: TRBV25-1; J gene: TRBJ1-5; CDR3 DNA: TGTGCCAGCAGTGAATTGGGAGCAAATCAGCCCCAGCATTTT; CDR3 protein: CASSELGANQPQHF
D gene: -; clone size: -; V gene: TRBV29-1; J gene: TRBJ2-7; CDR3 DNA: TGCAGCGTTCAGGGTTTCCACGAGCAGTACTTC; CDR3 protein: CSVQGFHEQYF
D gene: -; clone size: few; V gene: TRBV9; J gene: TRBJ2-2; CDR3 DNA: TGTGCCAGCAGCGTAGGTGCCTCGAACACCGGGGAGCTGTTTTTT; CDR3 protein: CASSVGASNTGELFF
D gene: TRBD2; clone size: many; V gene: TRBV7-2; J gene: TRBJ2-1; CDR3 DNA: TGTGCCAGCAGCCCGCCAGCGGGGGGAAGAAATGAGCAGTTCTTC; CDR3 protein: CASSPPAGGRNEQFF
D gene: -; clone size: -; V gene: TRBV29-1; J gene: TRBJ1-1; CDR3 DNA: TGCAGCGTTGACGGCAGGGTTAGACCTGAAGCTTTCTTT; CDR3 protein: CSVDGRVRPEAFF
D gene: -; clone size: -; V gene: TRBV7-9; J gene: TRBJ1-1; CDR3 DNA: TGTGCCAGCAGCTTAGCGGAGGCTGAAGCTTTCTTT; CDR3 protein: CASSLAEAEAFF
D gene: TRBD2; clone size: many; V gene: TRBV28; J gene: TRBJ2-2; CDR3 DNA: TGTGCCAGCAGTCCTGCGGGGGAGGGCACCGGGGAGCTGTTTTTT; CDR3 protein: CASSPAGEGTGELFF
D gene: -; clone size: -; V gene: TRBV7-9; J gene: TRBJ1-4; CDR3 DNA: TGTGCCAGCAGCGAATACAGCAATGAAAAACTGTTTTTT; CDR3 protein: CASSEYSNEKLFF
D gene: -; clone size: few; V gene: TRBV28; J gene: TRBJ1-2; CDR3 DNA: TGTGCCAGCAACCCGGGGGGCGGACTTAACTATGGCTACACCTTC; CDR3 protein: CASNPGGGLNYGYTF
D gene: TRBD1; clone size: many; V gene: TRBV2; J gene: TRBJ1-2; CDR3 DNA: TGTGCCAGCATAAAAGGGGGCGGCGGCTACACCTTC; CDR3 protein: CASIKGGGGYTF
D gene: TRBD1; clone size: many; V gene: TRBV20-1; J gene: TRBJ1-4; CDR3 DNA: TGCAGTGCTAGAGTCCCCGGGACAGCAACTAATGAAAAACTGTTTTTT; CDR3 protein: CSARVPGTATNEKLFF
D gene: -; clone size: -; V gene: TRBV27; J gene: TRBJ1-6; CDR3 DNA: TGTGCCAGCAGTGGACTAACAGGGCTTTCTCGTTCACCCCTCCACTTT; CDR3 protein: CASSGLTGLSRSPLHF
D gene: TRBD1; clone size: many; V gene: TRBV6-6; J gene: TRBJ1-5; CDR3 DNA: TGTGCCAGCAGTTACTCTGGACAGGGGGGCAATCAGCCCCAGCATTTT; CDR3 protein: CASSYSGQGGNQPQHF
D gene: TRBD2; clone size: many; V gene: TRBV6-2/TRBV6-3; J gene: TRBJ2-3; CDR3 DNA: TGTGCCAGCAGTTACTCGGTCCTAGCGGGGGACACAGATACGCAGTATTTT; CDR3 protein: CASSYSVLAGDTDTQYF
D gene: -; clone size: few; V gene: TRBV6-2/TRBV6-3; J gene: TRBJ2-1; CDR3 DNA: TGTGCCAGCGCCCTTAGCGGGACAGGGATCTACAATGAGCAGTTCTTC; CDR3 protein: CASALSGTGIYNEQFF
D gene: -; clone size: -; V gene: TRBV29-1; J gene: TRBJ2-1; CDR3 DNA: TGCAGCGTTGAGGGCAGGGATGAGCAGTTCTTC; CDR3 protein: CSVEGRDEQFF
D gene: -; clone size: many; V gene: TRBV2; J gene: TRBJ1-2; CDR3 DNA: TGTGCCAGCAGTGCCAACAGGGCTTCAAACTATGGCTACACCTTC; CDR3 protein: CASSANRASNYGYTF
D gene: -; clone size: -; V gene: TRBV20-1; J gene: TRBJ2-5; CDR3 DNA: TGCAGTGCTCCGGCCTGGCAGGGAAGGGAGACCCAGTACTTC; CDR3 protein: CSAPAWQGRETQYF
D gene: TRBD2; clone size: many; V gene: TRBV27; J gene: TRBJ2-3; CDR3 DNA: TGTGCCAGCAGTTTTTCAGGACTAGCGGGGGGAGTAAAAGTTGGAGATACGCAGTATTTT; CDR3 protein: CASSFSGLAGGVKVGDTQYF
D gene: TRBD2; clone size: many; V gene: TRBV7-2; J gene: TRBJ2-1; CDR3 DNA: TGTGCCAGCAGCTTATTAGCGGGGGTCGGCAATGAGCAGTTCTTC; CDR3 protein: CASSLLAGVGNEQFF
D gene: -; clone size: many; V gene: TRBV6-5; J gene: TRBJ1-5; CDR3 DNA: TGTGCCAGCAGTTACTCGGGAGGCAATCAGCCCCAGCATTTT; CDR3 protein: CASSYSGGNQPQHF
D gene: TRBD1; clone size: many; V gene: TRBV28; J gene: TRBJ2-3; CDR3 DNA: TGTGCCAGCAGCCCCCAGACAGGGGTAGTGCGTACGCAGTATTTT; CDR3 protein: CASSPQTGVVRTQYF
D gene: TRBD1; clone size: few; V gene: TRBV29-1; J gene: TRBJ1-1; CDR3 DNA: TGCAGCGTTTCTAAGGGACAGCTGAACACTGAAGCTTTCTTT; CDR3 protein: CSVSKGQLNTEAFF
D gene: TRBD2; clone size: many; V gene: TRBV12-3/TRBV12-4; J gene: TRBJ2-5; CDR3 DNA: TGTGCCAGCAGTTTCGGGGAGGGAAAGACCCAGTACTTC; CDR3 protein: CASSFGEGKTQYF
D gene: -; clone size: many; V gene: TRBV5-1; J gene: TRBJ1-2; CDR3 DNA: TGCGCCAGCAGGGCTGGGACGTACTATGGCTACACCTTC; CDR3 protein: CASRAGTYYGYTF
D gene: -; clone size: many; V gene: TRBV7-2; J gene: TRBJ2-2; CDR3 DNA: TGTGCCAGCAGCCCCCGCCTGGCGGGTGGGGAGCTGTTTTTT; CDR3 protein: CASSPRLAGGELFF
D gene: TRBD2; clone size: many; V gene: TRBV7-2; J gene: TRBJ2-1; CDR3 DNA: TGTGCCAGCAGCCCGGGACTAGCGGGAAATGAGCAGTTCTTC; CDR3 protein: CASSPGLAGNEQFF
D gene: -; clone size: many; V gene: TRBV27; J gene: TRBJ2-5; CDR3 DNA: TGTGCCAGCAGCCCACTTAAGAGTGGGCAAGAGACCCAGTACTTC; CDR3 protein: CASSPLKSGQETQYF
D gene: -; clone size: many; V gene: TRBV29-1; J gene: TRBJ1-3; CDR3 DNA: TGCAGCGTTGAGGAAGGGGTTGGAAACACCATATATTTT; CDR3 protein: CSVEEGVGNTIYF
D gene: -; clone size: many; V gene: TRBV5-6; J gene: TRBJ1-1; CDR3 DNA: TGTGCCAGCAGCTGGGGCCTGAGCGACACTGAAGCTTTCTTT; CDR3 protein: CASSWGLSDTEAFF
D gene: -; clone size: many; V gene: TRBV6-5; J gene: TRBJ2-5; CDR3 DNA: TGTGCCAGCAGTTACTTCGGGGACAATGGAGAGACCCAGTACTTC; CDR3 protein: CASSYFGDNGETQYF
D gene: -; clone size: many; V gene: TRBV24-1; J gene: TRBJ2-2; CDR3 DNA: TGTGCCACCAGTGATACGACAGGTTCGAACACCGGGGAGCTGTTTTTT; CDR3 protein: CATSDTTGSNTGELFF
D gene: -; clone size: many; V gene: TRBV20-1; J gene: TRBJ2-3; CDR3 DNA: TGCAGTGCTACCACCTACAGGGAATCGGAAGATACGCAGTATTTT; CDR3 protein: CSATTYRESEDTQYF
D gene: -; clone size: few; V gene: TRBV14; J gene: TRBJ1-4; CDR3 DNA: TGTGCCAGCCTTCCAAGGGGACGGAAAAATGAAAAACTGTTTTTT; CDR3 protein: CASLPRGRKNEKLFF
D gene: TRBD1; clone size: many; V gene: TRBV12-3/TRBV12-4; J gene: TRBJ2-7; CDR3 DNA: TGTGCCAGCATTCGGACAGGGTCGGGCGAGCAGTACTTC; CDR3 protein: CASIRTGSGEQYF
D gene: -; clone size: -; V gene: TRBV20-1; J gene: TRBJ2-2; CDR3 DNA: TGCAGTGCTAGAGATCTGGGTCGGGACACATTCGGCGGGGAGCTGTTTTTT; CDR3 protein: CSARDLGRDTFGGELFF
D gene: -; clone size: many; V gene: TRBV6-2/TRBV6-3; J gene: TRBJ1-1; CDR3 DNA: TGTGCCAGCAGTGGTCAACCGCGCGGGACTGAAGCTTTCTTT; CDR3 protein: CASSGQPRGTEAFF
D gene: TRBD2; clone size: many; V gene: TRBV10-3; J gene: TRBJ2-1; CDR3 DNA: TGTGCCATCAGCGGGGTACTAGCGGGGTTCTACAATGAGCAGTTCTTC; CDR3 protein: CAISGVLAGFYNEQFF